This T cell receptor (beta chain) appears in the sequencing data of a study of blood T cell repertoires in COVID-19. As for the study in general: From the United States, Italy and Spain came samples of acute and convalescent COVID-19. T cells, B-cell-depleted T cells, or PBMCs provided the cDNA or gDNA that served as material.

The authors' processing: Reference gene primer amplification yielded estimated nucleated cell counts. TCRdb keeps only in-frame clones here, not all; method: immunoSEQ multiplex PCR. V and J calls and clone size follow that table, whereas D and trimming were derived from the DNA. The data hold roughly 100,000 clones, with more than 80% observed a single time. The sequence came from an older woman with acute or convalescent COVID-19. Sequences were obtained from peripheral blood.

CDR3 region: CASSQTGEAADTQYF. CDR3 in DNA: TGTGCCAGCAGCCAGACAGGGGAGGCAGCAGATACGCAGTATTTT. V is TRBV3-1 (or the pseudogene TRBV3-2) and J is TRBJ2-3, with 8 bases matching TRBD1. The CDR3 length is 15 residues. The germline gives CDR1 LGHDT, CDR2 YNNKEL (reference sequence). V trimming: 3 bases; J trimming: 4 bases; junction bases outside the gene matches: 6.